The 2 T cell receptor beta chains in this list originate from one sample, sequenced in a study of T cell responses to AZD1222 COVID-19 vaccine. Generated by immunoSEQ multiplex PCR, the TCRdb table keeps only in-frame clones and is missing some. The sample lists 95,000 to 110,000 clones, approximately 90% occurring once. The sequences come from peripheral blood, collected on day 0 of AZD1222 vaccination. The receptors here all came from an adult in good health.

This chain links TRBV19 with TRBJ1-2, with D perhaps TRBD1 (6 bases). The CDR3 loop spans 16 amino acids. Trimming removed 0 bases from V and 4 bases from J, with 15 bases in between. In germline, CDR1 is LNHDA, CDR2 SQIVND (reference sequence). This CDR3 is CASSIDHRVGTYGYTF. As DNA, the CDR3 is TGTGCCAGTAGTATAGATCACAGGGTCGGTACCTATGGCTACACCTTC.

CDR3 nucleotides: TGTGCCTGGAGTGAGATATCGAGCTATGGCTACACCTTC. Translating gives CAWSEISSYGYTF. The chain is built from TRBV30 and TRBJ1-2; no clear D. V shed 1 base and J shed 4 bases, with 10 bases lying between them. The CDR3 is 13 amino acids. Germline V gene sequence: CDR1 GTSNPN, CDR2 SVGIG (reference sequence).